The TCR beta chain under discussion was sequenced for a study of cytomegalovirus exposure and HLA in healthy donors. Study observations and caveats: An analysis done earlier found most TCR beta V segments productive about 90% or about 30% of the time.

CDR1 and CDR2 (germline): SGHRS, YFSETQ. CDR3 length equals 17 residues. The V gene end was trimmed by 6 bases and the J gene end by 0 bases; junction bases not matched to a gene: 13. PCR was performed using 60 Vbeta and 13 Jbeta primers. Produced via immunoSEQ multiplex PCR; TCRdb's table is partial and in-frame only. The top ten clones hold 0.83% of a sample with roughly 100,000 clones, 12% to 15% of them seen once. With regard to this clone: Its specificity is not known.

The sequencing sample was made of PBMCs. This receptor was obtained from a female donor in good health and CMV-seronegative. V and J are TRBV5-1 and TRBJ1-1, with 8 bases identical to TRBD1. CDR3 sequence: CASKGPTGAMLNTEAFF. CDR3 bases: TGCGCCAGCAAGGGGCCGACAGGGGCCATGTTGAACACTGAAGCTTTCTTT. The variable domain in full, completed from reference TRBV5-1 and TRBJ1-1, reads KAGVTQTPRYLIKTRGQQVTLSCSPISGHRSVSWYQQTPGQGLQFLFEYFSETQRNKGNFPGRFSGRQFSNSRSEMNVSTLELGDSALYLCASKGPTGAMLNTEAFFGQGTRLTVV.